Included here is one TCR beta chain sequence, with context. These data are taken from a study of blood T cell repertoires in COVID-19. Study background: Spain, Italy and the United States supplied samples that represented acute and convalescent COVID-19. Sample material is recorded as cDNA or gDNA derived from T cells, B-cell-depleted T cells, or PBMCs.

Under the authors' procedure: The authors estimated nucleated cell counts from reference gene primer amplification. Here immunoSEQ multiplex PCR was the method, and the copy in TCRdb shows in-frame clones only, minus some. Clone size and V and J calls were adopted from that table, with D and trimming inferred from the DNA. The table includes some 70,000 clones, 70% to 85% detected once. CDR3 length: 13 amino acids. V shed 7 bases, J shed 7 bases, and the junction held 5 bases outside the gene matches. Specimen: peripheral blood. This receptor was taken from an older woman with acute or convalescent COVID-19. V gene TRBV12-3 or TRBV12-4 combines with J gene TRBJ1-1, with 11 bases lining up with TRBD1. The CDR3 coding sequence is TGTGCCAGCACCCGGACAGGGGGCCGTGAAGCTTTCTTT. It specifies CASTRTGGREAFF.